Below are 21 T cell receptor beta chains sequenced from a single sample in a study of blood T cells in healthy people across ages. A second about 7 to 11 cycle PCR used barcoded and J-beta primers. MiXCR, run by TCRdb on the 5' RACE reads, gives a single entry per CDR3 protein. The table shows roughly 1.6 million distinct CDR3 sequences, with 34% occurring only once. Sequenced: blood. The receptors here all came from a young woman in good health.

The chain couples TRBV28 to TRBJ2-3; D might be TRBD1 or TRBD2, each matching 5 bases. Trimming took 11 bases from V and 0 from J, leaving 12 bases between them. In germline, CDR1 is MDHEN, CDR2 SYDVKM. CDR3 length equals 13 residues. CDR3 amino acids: CAGDATSTDTQYF. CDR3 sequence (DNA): TGTGCCGGGGACGCCACTAGCACAGATACGCAGTATTTT.

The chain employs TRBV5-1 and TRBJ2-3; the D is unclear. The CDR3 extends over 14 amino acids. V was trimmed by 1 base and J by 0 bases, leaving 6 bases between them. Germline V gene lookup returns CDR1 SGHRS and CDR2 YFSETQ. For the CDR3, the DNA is TGCGCCAGCAGCTTGAAGTCTAGCACAGATACGCAGTATTTT. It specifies CASSLKSSTDTQYF.

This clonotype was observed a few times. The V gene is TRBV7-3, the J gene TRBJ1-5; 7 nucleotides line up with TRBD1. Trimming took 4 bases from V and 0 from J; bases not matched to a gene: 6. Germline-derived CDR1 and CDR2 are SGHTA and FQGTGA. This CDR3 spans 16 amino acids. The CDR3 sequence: CASSYEGTVSNQPQHF. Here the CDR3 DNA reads TGTGCCAGCAGCTACGAGGGGACAGTTAGCAATCAGCCCCAGCATTTT.

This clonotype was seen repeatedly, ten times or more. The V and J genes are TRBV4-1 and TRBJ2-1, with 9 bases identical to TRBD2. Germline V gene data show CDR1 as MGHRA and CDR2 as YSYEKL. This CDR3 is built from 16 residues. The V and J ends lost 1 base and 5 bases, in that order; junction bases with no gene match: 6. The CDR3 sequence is CASSQGGLAIDNEQFF. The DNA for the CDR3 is TGCGCCAGCAGCCAAGGGGGACTAGCAATCGACAATGAGCAGTTCTTC.

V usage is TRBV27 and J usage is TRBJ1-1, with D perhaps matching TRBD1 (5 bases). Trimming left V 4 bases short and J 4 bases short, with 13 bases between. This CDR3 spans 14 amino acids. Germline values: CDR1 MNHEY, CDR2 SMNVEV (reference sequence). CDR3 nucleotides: TGTGCCAGCAGTTACGCCGGGACTTCCACTGAAGCTTTCTTT. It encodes CASSYAGTSTEAFF.

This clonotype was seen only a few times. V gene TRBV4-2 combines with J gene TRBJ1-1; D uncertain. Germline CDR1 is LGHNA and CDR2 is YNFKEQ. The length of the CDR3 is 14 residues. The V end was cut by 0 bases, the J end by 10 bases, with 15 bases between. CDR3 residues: CASSQDVRRRGAFF. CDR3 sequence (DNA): TGTGCCAGCAGCCAAGATGTAAGGCGCCGGGGAGCTTTCTTT.

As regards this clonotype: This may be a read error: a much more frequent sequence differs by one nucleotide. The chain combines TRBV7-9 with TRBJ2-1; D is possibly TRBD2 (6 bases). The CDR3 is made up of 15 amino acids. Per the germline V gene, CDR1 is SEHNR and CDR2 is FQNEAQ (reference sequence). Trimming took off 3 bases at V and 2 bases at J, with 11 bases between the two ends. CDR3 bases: TGTGCCAGCAGCTTGCGGGGAGAACCCTACAATGAGCAGTTCTTC. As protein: CASSLRGEPYNEQFF.

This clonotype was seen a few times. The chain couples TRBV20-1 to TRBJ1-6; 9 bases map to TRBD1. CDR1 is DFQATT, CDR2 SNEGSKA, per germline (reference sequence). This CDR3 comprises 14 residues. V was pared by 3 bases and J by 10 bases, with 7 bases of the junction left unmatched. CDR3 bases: TGCAGTGCTAGGGTACTGGACAGGGGATCACCCCTCCACTTT. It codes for CSARVLDRGSPLHF.

DNA of the CDR3: TGTGCCAGCAGCCAGTATCCCGGTGGGACAGGGGATGAAAAACTGTTTTTT. It specifies CASSQYPGGTGDEKLFF. This rearrangement joins TRBV4-2 to TRBJ1-4, with 10 bases that match TRBD1. Per germline, CDR1 LGHNA and CDR2 YNFKEQ. J gave up 6 bases and V 3 bases, and 10 bases lay outside the gene matches. CDR3 length: 17 amino acids.

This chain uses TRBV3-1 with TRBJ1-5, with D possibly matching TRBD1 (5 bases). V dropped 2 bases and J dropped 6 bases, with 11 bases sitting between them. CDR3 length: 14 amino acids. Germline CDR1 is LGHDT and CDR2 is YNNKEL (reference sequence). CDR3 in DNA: TGTGCCAGCAGCCAACAGGGTGGGGTTCAGCCCCAGCATTTT. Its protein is CASSQQGGVQPQHF.

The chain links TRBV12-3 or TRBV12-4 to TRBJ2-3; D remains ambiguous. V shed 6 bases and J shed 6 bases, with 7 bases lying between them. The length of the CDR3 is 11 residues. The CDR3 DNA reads TGTGCCAGCAGCGGGTGGGATACGCAGTATTTT. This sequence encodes CASSGWDTQYF.

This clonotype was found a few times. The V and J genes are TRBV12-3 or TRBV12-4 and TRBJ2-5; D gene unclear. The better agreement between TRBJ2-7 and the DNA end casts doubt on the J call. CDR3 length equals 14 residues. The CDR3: CASSFRAFQYEQYF. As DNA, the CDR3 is TGTGCCAGCAGTTTTAGAGCTTTCCAATACGAGCAGTACTTC.

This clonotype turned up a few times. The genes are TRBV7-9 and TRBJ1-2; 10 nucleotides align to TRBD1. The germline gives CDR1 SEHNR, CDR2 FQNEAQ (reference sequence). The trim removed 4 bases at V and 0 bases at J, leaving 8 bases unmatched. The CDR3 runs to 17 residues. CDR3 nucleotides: TGTGCCAGCAGCTACGGGACAGGGGATTTCACTAACTATGGCTACACCTTC. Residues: CASSYGTGDFTNYGYTF.

CDR3 in DNA: TGCAGTGCTAGCGGGAGCGGGGGGGCGGGTCTAGCCTACAATGAGCAGTTCTTC. As protein: CSASGSGGAGLAYNEQFF. This chain connects TRBV20-1 to TRBJ2-1; TRBD2 matches 10 bases. The ends lost 3 bases at V and 2 bases at J; junction bases unmatched: 13. Per the germline V gene, CDR1 is DFQATT and CDR2 is SNEGSKA (reference sequence). The CDR3 length is 18 residues.

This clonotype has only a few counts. This chain's CDR3 is CSARAGRGADTQYF. The CDR3 DNA reads as TGCAGTGCCCGGGCCGGGAGAGGAGCAGATACGCAGTATTTT. J is TRBJ2-3 and V is TRBV20-1, with D possibly matching TRBD2 (6 bases). The V gene's germline CDR1 is DFQATT and CDR2 SNEGSKA (reference sequence). Trimming took 6 bases from V and 4 from J, leaving 17 bases between them. The CDR3 runs to 14 residues.

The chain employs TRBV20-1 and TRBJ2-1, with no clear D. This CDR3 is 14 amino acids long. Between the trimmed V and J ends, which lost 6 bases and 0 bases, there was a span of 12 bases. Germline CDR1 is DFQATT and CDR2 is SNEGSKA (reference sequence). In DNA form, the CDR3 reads TGCAGTGCGCCCCTGGCAAACTCCTACAATGAGCAGTTCTTC. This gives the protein CSAPLANSYNEQFF.

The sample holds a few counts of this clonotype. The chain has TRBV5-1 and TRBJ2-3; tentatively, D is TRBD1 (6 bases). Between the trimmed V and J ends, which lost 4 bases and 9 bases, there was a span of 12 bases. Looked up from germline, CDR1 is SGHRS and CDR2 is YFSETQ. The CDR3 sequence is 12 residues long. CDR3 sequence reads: CASSPDRLTQYF. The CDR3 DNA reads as TGCGCCAGCAGCCCTGACAGGTTAACGCAGTATTTT.

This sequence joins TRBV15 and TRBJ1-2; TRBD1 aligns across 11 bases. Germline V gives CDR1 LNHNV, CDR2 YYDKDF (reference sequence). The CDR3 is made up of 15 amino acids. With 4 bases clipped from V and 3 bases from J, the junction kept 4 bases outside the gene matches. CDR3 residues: CATSTRTGGDYGYTF. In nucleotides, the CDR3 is TGTGCCACCAGCACCCGGACAGGGGGCGACTATGGCTACACCTTC.

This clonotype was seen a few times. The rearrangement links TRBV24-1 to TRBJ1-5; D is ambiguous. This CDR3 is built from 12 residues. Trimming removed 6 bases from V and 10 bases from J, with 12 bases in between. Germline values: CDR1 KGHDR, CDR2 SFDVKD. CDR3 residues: CATSTEGSPQHF. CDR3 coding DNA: TGTGCCACCAGTACAGAGGGTTCCCCCCAGCATTTT.

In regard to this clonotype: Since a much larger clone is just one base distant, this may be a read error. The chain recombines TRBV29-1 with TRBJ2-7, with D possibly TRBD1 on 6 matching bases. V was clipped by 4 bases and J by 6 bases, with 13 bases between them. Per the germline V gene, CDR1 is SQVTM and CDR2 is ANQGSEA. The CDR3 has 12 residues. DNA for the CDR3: TGCAGCGTTGGAAATAGCAGGGGCGAGCAGTACGTC. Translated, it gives CSVGNSRGEQYV.

CDR3 in DNA: TGTGCCAGCAGCTCGGATTATGCAACTAATGAAAAACTGTTTTTT. Amino acid sequence: CASSSDYATNEKLFF. V is TRBV13 and J is TRBJ1-4; D is ambiguous. The CDR3 totals 15 residues. Germline assignment: CDR1 PRHDT and CDR2 FYEKMQ (reference sequence). With 4 bases removed from V and 0 bases from J, the gap between germline ends came to 9 bases.